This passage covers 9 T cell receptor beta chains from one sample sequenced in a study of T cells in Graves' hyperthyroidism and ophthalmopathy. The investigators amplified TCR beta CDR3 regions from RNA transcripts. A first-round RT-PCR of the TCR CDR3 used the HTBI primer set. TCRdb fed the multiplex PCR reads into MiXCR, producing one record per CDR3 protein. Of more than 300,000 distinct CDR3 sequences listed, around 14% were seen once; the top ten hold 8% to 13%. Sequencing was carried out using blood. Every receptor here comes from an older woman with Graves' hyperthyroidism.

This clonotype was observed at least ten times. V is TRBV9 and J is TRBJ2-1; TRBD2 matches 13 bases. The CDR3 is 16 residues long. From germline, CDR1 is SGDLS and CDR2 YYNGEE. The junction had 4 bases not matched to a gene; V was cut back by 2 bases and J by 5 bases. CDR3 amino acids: CASSVGLAGENNEQFF. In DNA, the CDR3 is TGTGCCAGCAGCGTCGGACTAGCGGGAGAAAACAATGAGCAGTTCTTC.

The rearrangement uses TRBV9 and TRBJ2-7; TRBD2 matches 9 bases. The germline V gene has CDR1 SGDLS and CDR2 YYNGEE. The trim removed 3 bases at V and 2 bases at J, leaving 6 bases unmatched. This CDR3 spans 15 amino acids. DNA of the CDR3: TGTGCCAGCAGCGCAGATAGCGGGGGTACCTACGAGCAGTACTTC. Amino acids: CASSADSGGTYEQYF.

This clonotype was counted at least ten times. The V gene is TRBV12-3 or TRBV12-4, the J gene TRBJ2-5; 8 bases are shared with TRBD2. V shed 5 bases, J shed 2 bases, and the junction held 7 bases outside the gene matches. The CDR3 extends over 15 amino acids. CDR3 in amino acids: CASSPPLAGQETQYF. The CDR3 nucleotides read TGTGCCAGCAGTCCGCCCTTAGCGGGACAAGAGACCCAGTACTTC.

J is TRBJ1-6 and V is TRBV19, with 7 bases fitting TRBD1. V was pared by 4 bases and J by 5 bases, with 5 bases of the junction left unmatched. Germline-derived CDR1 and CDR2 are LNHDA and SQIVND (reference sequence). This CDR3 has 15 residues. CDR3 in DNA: TGTGCCAGTAGTACGACAGGGAGTCATAATTCACCCCTCCACTTT. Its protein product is CASSTTGSHNSPLHF.

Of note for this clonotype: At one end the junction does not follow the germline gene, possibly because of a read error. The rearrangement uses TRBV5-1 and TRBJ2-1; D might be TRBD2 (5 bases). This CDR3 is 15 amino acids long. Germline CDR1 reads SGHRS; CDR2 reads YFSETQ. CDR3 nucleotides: TGCGCCAGCAGCTTGGCCCCTAGCTCCAACAATGAGCAGTTCTTC. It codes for CASSLAPSSNNEQFF.

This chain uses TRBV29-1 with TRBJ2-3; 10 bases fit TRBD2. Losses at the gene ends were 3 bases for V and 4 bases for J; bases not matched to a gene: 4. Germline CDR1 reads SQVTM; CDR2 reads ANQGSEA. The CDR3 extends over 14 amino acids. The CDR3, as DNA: TGCAGCGTTGACAGCGGGAGGGCCGCAGATACGCAGTATTTT. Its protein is CSVDSGRAADTQYF.

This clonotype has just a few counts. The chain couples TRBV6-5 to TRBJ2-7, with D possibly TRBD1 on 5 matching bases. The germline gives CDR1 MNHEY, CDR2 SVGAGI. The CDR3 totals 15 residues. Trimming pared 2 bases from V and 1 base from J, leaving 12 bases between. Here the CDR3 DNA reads TGTGCCAGCAGTTACCGTGACAGTGAGTCCTACGAGCAGTACTTC. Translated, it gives CASSYRDSESYEQYF.

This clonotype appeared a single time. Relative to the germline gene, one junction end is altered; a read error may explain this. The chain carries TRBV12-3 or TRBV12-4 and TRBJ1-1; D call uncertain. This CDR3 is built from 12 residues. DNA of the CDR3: TGTACCAGCAGTCCAATGAACACTGAAGCTTTCTTT. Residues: CTSSPMNTEAFF.

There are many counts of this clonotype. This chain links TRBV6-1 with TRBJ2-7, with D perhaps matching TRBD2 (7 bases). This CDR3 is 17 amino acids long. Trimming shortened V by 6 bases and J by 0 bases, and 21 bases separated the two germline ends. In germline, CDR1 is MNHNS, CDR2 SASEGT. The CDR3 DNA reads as TGTGCCAGCAGCTCCTCGCCCGGGGGGCCTAGCTCCTACGAGCAGTACTTC. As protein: CASSSSPGGPSSYEQYF.